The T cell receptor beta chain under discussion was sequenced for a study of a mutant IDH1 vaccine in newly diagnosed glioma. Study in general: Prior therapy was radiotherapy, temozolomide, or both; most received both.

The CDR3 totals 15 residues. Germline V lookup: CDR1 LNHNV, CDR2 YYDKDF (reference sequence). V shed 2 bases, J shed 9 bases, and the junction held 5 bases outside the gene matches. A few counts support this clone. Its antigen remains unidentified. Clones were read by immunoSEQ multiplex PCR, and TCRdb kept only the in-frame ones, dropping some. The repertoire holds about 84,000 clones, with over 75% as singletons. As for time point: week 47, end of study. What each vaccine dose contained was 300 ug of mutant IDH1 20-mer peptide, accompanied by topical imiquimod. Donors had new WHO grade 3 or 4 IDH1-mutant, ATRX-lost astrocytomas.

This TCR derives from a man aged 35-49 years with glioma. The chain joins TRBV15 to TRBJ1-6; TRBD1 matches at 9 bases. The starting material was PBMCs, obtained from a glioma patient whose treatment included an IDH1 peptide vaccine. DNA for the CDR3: TGTGCCACCAGCAGAATCCGGGACAGGGCTTCACCCCTCCACTTT. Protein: CATSRIRDRASPLHF.